Below, 10 T cell receptor beta chains from the same sample are listed, as sequenced in a study of shared T cell receptors in the human thymus. Some clones are missing from TCRdb's copy, which holds only in-frame ones; the method was immunoSEQ multiplex PCR. The sample holds some 400,000 clones, roughly 94% seen once. Sample: thymocytes. Receptor source: a human donor.

V gene TRBV6-1 combines with J gene TRBJ1-5; 7 bases map to TRBD1. The CDR3 covers 14 residues. Germline lookup yields CDR1 MNHNS and CDR2 SASEGT. V gave up 8 bases and J gave up 4 bases; unmatched junction bases: 8. In DNA, the CDR3 is TGTGCCAGCTTACGGCAGGGGGTTAATCAGCCCCAGCATTTT. The encoded protein is CASLRQGVNQPQHF.

This clone came up once. The chain employs TRBV28 and TRBJ2-7; tentative D call: TRBD1 (6 bases). The length of the CDR3 is 17 residues. V lost 6 bases, J lost 0 bases, and 21 bases lay in between. Per the germline V gene, CDR1 is MDHEN and CDR2 is SYDVKM. CDR3 sequence reads: CASSPPLGHLSSYEQYF. CDR3 DNA: TGTGCCAGCAGCCCACCCTTGGGACACCTTAGCTCCTACGAGCAGTACTTC.

The chain has TRBV5-5 and TRBJ2-7; 11 bases are a match to TRBD2. Germline V gene data show CDR1 as SGHKS and CDR2 as YYEKEE (reference sequence). The CDR3 has 14 residues. The V segment lost 4 bases and the J segment 6 bases; nucleotides outside the gene matches: 6. This CDR3 reads CASSGSGTSGEQYF. CDR3 sequence (DNA): TGTGCCAGCAGCGGGTCCGGGACTAGCGGCGAGCAGTACTTC.

CDR3 bases: TGTGCCAGCAGCTTAGGGCAGGCCACAGATACGCAGTATTTT. Translation: CASSLGQATDTQYF. The chain recombines TRBV11-2 with TRBJ2-3, with D uncertain. CDR1 SGHAT and CDR2 FQNNGV come from the germline V gene. Trimming removed 1 base at V and 2 bases at J, with 7 bases between. The CDR3 has 14 residues. Variable domain in full (rest from reference TRBV11-2 and TRBJ2-3): EAGVAQSPRYKIIEKRQSVAFWCNPISGHATLYWYQQILGQGPKLLIQFQNNGVVDDSQLPKDRFSAERLKGVDSTLKIQPAKLEDSAVYLCASSLGQATDTQYFGPGTRLTVL.

The rearrangement joins TRBV7-9 to TRBJ2-7, with TRBD1 matching 7 bases. The CDR3 is made up of 14 amino acids. Germline V lookup: CDR1 SEHNR, CDR2 FQNEAQ (reference sequence). The ends lost 7 bases at V and 3 bases at J; junction bases unmatched: 9. CDR3 amino acids: CASTPDRESYEQYF. Written as DNA, the CDR3 is TGTGCCAGCACCCCAGACAGGGAAAGCTACGAGCAGTACTTC.

The chain couples TRBV7-3 to TRBJ2-1, with D possibly being TRBD2 (5 bases). CDR3 length: 14 amino acids. Trimming cost V 5 bases and J 6 bases, with 14 bases left between them. Germline-derived CDR1 and CDR2 are SGHTA and FQGTGA. The CDR3 reads CASSPLLDFNEQFF. The CDR3 DNA reads as TGTGCCAGCAGCCCCCTCCTGGACTTCAATGAGCAGTTCTTC.

The chain links TRBV4-3 to TRBJ1-5; TRBD1 is a possible D gene (5 bases). Trimming removed 0 bases from V and 0 bases from J, with 15 bases in between. Germline V lookup: CDR1 LGHNA, CDR2 YSLEER. CDR3 length: 18 amino acids. CDR3 in DNA: TGCGCCAGCAGCCAAGATGTCGGTGGGGGGTATAGCAATCAGCCCCAGCATTTT. The encoded protein is CASSQDVGGGYSNQPQHF.

This clone was seen once. The chain couples TRBV19 to TRBJ2-2; TRBD2 aligns across 11 bases. The J segment lost 5 bases and the V segment lost 4 bases, leaving 12 bases of the junction unmatched. The CDR3 covers 18 residues. CDR1 is LNHDA and CDR2 is SQIVND in the germline V gene (reference sequence). The CDR3 loop reads CASSTSEFSGRATGELFF. The CDR3 DNA follows: TGTGCCAGTAGTACCTCCGAATTTAGCGGGAGGGCGACCGGGGAGCTGTTTTTT. Full variable domain (remainder filled in from reference TRBV19 and TRBJ2-2): DGGITQSPKYLFRKEGQNVTLSCEQNLNHDAMYWYRQDPGQGLRLIYYSQIVNDFQKGDIAEGYSVSREKKESFPLTVTSAQKNPTAFYLCASSTSEFSGRATGELFFGEGSRLTVL.

The rearrangement links TRBV5-4 to TRBJ2-7, with D possibly matching TRBD1 (5 bases). The V end was cut by 3 bases, the J end by 0 bases, with 19 bases between. CDR1 and CDR2 from the germline V gene are SGHNT and YYREEE (reference sequence). The CDR3 length is 17 residues. The CDR3 DNA sequence: TGTGCCAGCAGCTCCTTCTATACCCATACAGGCTCCTACGAGCAGTACTTC. Its protein product is CASSSFYTHTGSYEQYF. The whole variable domain, filled in from reference TRBV5-4 and TRBJ2-7, reads ETGVTQSPTHLIKTRGQQVTLRCSSQSGHNTVSWYQQALGQGPQFIFQYYREEENGRGNFPPRFSGLQFPNYSSELNVNALELDDSALYLCASSSFYTHTGSYEQYFGPGTRLTVT.

This sequence joins TRBV6-1 and TRBJ1-5; the D is unclear. This CDR3 comprises 14 residues. Trimming took off 1 base at V and 3 bases at J, with 7 bases between the two ends. Per the germline V gene, CDR1 is MNHNS and CDR2 is SASEGT. The chain's CDR3 is CASSEGRNNQPQHF. DNA for the CDR3: TGTGCCAGCAGTGAAGGCAGGAACAATCAGCCCCAGCATTTT.